These 22 T cell receptor beta chains originate from one sample sequenced in a study of regulatory T cells in long-lasting Graves disease. Relying on iRepertoire HTBI primers and Arm-PCR of CDR3 regions, the team built TCR beta libraries. TCRdb re-derived calls from the multiplex PCR reads in MiXCR, one entry per CDR3 protein. The sample includes roughly 380,000 distinct CDR3 sequences, 15% to 18% seen only once; the top ten take about 20%. Described time point: newly diagnosed GD, antithyroid drugs for less than 3 months. Preparation of the TCR library used RNA extracted from PBMCs. The sequencing used peripheral blood mononuclear cells (PBMCs), collected at new diagnosis, from a patient treated with antithyroid drugs. The receptors here all came from a female donor with Graves disease.

In this sample, this clonotype turned up many times. The V gene is TRBV7-9, the J gene TRBJ2-2; tentative D call: TRBD1 (6 bases). Trimming left V 1 base short and J 2 bases short, with 14 bases between. The CDR3 runs to 17 residues. Germline V gives CDR1 SEHNR, CDR2 FQNEAQ (reference sequence). DNA of the CDR3: TGTGCCAGCAGCTTAGGGCGGACAGCGATTAACACCGGGGAGCTGTTTTTT. It specifies CASSLGRTAINTGELFF. The complete variable domain, with remaining parts taken from reference TRBV7-9 and TRBJ2-2, reads DTGVSQNPRHKITKRGQNVTFRCDPISEHNRLYWYRQTLGQGPEFLTYFQNEAQLEKSRLLSDRFSAERPKGSFSTLEIQRTEQGDSAMYLCASSLGRTAINTGELFFGEGSRLTVL.

This clonotype was picked up a small number of times. The chain links TRBV12-5 to TRBJ2-3, with 7 bases identical to TRBD1. J gave up 4 bases and V 1 base, and 5 bases lay outside the gene matches. There are 15 residues in the CDR3. CDR1 and CDR2 (germline): LGHNT, FRNRAP. The CDR3 sequence is CASGLGYRGPDTQYF. CDR3 nucleotides: TGTGCTAGTGGTTTGGGATACAGGGGTCCAGATACGCAGTATTTT.

Note on this clonotype: A much bigger clone sits one base away, suggesting this may be a read error. The V gene is TRBV27, the J gene TRBJ2-1, with D unclear. CDR1 is MNHEY, CDR2 SMNVEV, per germline (reference sequence). This CDR3 comprises 14 residues. The CDR3 bases are TGTGCCAGCAGTTTTGGTAACTCCTACAATGAGCAGTCCTTC. Translating it yields CASSFGNSYNEQSF.

In its sample, this clonotype was seen many times. This sequence joins TRBV12-3 or TRBV12-4 and TRBJ1-1; no clear D gene. The CDR3 is made up of 17 amino acids. V shed 3 bases and J shed 4 bases, with 21 bases lying between them. In DNA form, the CDR3 reads TGTGCCAGCAGTTTCGCTTCAACTCTGGGTGGGAGCACTGAAGCTTTCTTT. Its protein is CASSFASTLGGSTEAFF.

This clonotype was found many times. The gene calls are TRBV3-1 and TRBJ1-2; D is possibly TRBD1 (5 bases). The germline gives CDR1 LGHDT, CDR2 YNNKEL (reference sequence). This CDR3 has 11 residues. The CDR3 loop reads CEPSGGYGYTF. The CDR3 coding sequence is TGTGAGCCTTCGGGGGGATATGGCTACACCTTC.

This clonotype was counted only a few times. The rearrangement joins TRBV7-3 to TRBJ1-6, with a possible D match to TRBD1 (5 bases). Trimming shortened V by 0 bases and J by 8 bases, and 8 bases separated the two germline ends. Germline CDR1 reads SGHTA; CDR2 reads FQGTGA. The CDR3 sequence is 14 residues long. Written as DNA, the CDR3 is TGTGCCAGCAGCTTAACGGGACCCGATTCACCCCTCCACTTT. Protein sequence: CASSLTGPDSPLHF.

This clonotype showed up many times. The chain employs TRBV13 and TRBJ1-2; possibly TRBD1 for D (5 bases). The V and J ends lost 6 bases and 3 bases respectively, with 17 bases between them. This CDR3 comprises 15 residues. Germline CDR1 PRHDT, CDR2 FYEKMQ (reference sequence). The CDR3 spells CASSEWGEVHYGYTF. As DNA, the CDR3 is TGTGCCAGCAGTGAGTGGGGGGAAGTGCACTATGGCTACACCTTC.

The sample holds many counts of this clonotype. The V call is TRBV12-5, the J call TRBJ2-1; no definite D call. V was cut by 5 bases and J by 14 bases, with 13 bases left in between. This CDR3 comprises 11 residues. CDR1 and CDR2 (germline): LGHNT, FRNRAP. In DNA form, the CDR3 reads TGTGCTAGTGGTCCAGCCTCGAGTAAGTTCTTC. Its translation: CASGPASSKFF.

The gene calls are TRBV10-1 and TRBJ1-4; D is undetermined. CDR3 length equals 13 residues. Trimming shortened V by 4 bases and J by 2 bases, and 5 bases separated the two germline ends. In germline, CDR1 is WNHNN, CDR2 SYGVQD (reference sequence). The CDR3 loop reads CASSGRTNEKLFF. DNA for the CDR3: TGCGCCAGCAGTGGACGGACTAATGAAAAACTGTTTTTT.

At least ten counts were recorded for this clonotype. The V and J genes are TRBV6-1 and TRBJ2-5; tentatively, D is TRBD2 (6 bases). The germline gives CDR1 MNHNS, CDR2 SASEGT. Trimming cost V 8 bases and J 0 bases, with 19 bases left between them. The CDR3 spans 16 residues. CDR3: CASQRSGLTYQETQYF. The CDR3 bases are TGTGCCAGCCAACGGTCGGGACTCACGTACCAAGAGACCCAGTACTTC.

The V gene is TRBV14, the J gene TRBJ1-2; the D is unclear. This CDR3 comprises 16 residues. Trimming took 4 bases from V and 4 from J, leaving 19 bases between them. Germline-derived CDR1 and CDR2 are SGHDN and FVKESK. Here the CDR3 reads CASSRSRSGNSYGYTF. The CDR3 coding sequence is TGTGCCAGCAGCCGATCCCGGTCGGGTAATTCCTATGGCTACACCTTC.

This clonotype appeared many times. The chain uses TRBV5-1 and TRBJ2-7, with 7 bases fitting TRBD1. This CDR3 contains 14 residues. The J segment lost 5 bases and the V segment lost 1 base, leaving 6 bases of the junction unmatched. Germline V lookup: CDR1 SGHRS, CDR2 YFSETQ. DNA for the CDR3: TGCGCCAGCAGCTTGAAACAGGGGTGGGACGAGCAGTACTTC. Its protein is CASSLKQGWDEQYF. The whole variable domain, remainder taken from reference TRBV5-1 and TRBJ2-7, is KAGVTQTPRYLIKTRGQQVTLSCSPISGHRSVSWYQQTPGQGLQFLFEYFSETQRNKGNFPGRFSGRQFSNSRSEMNVSTLELGDSALYLCASSLKQGWDEQYFGPGTRLTVT.

The table lists this clonotype with many counts. The chain links TRBV20-1 to TRBJ2-1; D remains unclear. This CDR3 spans 16 amino acids. The V gene's germline CDR1 is DFQATT and CDR2 SNEGSKA (reference sequence). The V gene lost 3 bases and the J gene lost 0 bases, with 15 bases spanning the gap. CDR3 residues: CSARRQNASSYNEQFF. The CDR3 nucleotides are TGCAGTGCTAGGCGCCAGAATGCCAGCTCCTACAATGAGCAGTTCTTC.

The chain carries TRBV6-2 or TRBV6-3 and TRBJ1-1; D uncertain. Germline V gives CDR1 MNHEY, CDR2 SVGEGT. CDR3 length equals 16 residues. Trimming took 0 bases from V and 4 from J, leaving 15 bases between them. For the CDR3, the DNA is TGTGCCAGCAGTTACTCGATAGGGCAGAGAATCACTGAAGCTTTCTTT. Translation: CASSYSIGQRITEAFF.

As concerns this clonotype: With a much larger clone just one base away, this may be a read error. This chain connects TRBV20-1 to TRBJ2-7; 7 nucleotides agree with TRBD1. The CDR3 is made up of 15 amino acids. V was clipped by 0 bases and J by 7 bases; unmatched bases: 12. Per the germline V gene, CDR1 is DFQATT and CDR2 is SNEGSKA (reference sequence). DNA of the CDR3: TGCAGTGCTAGAGAGAGGGCCCGACAGGGATGGGAGCAGTACTTC. Encoded protein: CSARERARQGWEQYF.

This clonotype was counted ten times or more. The J gene is TRBJ1-5, the V gene TRBV7-8; no clear D gene. V was cut by 2 bases and J by 0 bases, with 14 bases left in between. The CDR3 length is 17 residues. Looked up from germline, CDR1 is SGHVS and CDR2 is FQNEAQ. The CDR3 region is CASSLSSGTTSNQPQHF. CDR3 nucleotides: TGTGCCAGCAGCTTAAGTTCGGGCACCACTAGCAATCAGCCCCAGCATTTT.

This clonotype was seen repeatedly, ten times or more. This rearrangement joins TRBV18 to TRBJ1-2; possible D gene TRBD1, 6 bases. The germline V gene encodes CDR1 KGHSH and CDR2 LQKENI. V was shortened by 0 bases and J by 8 bases, with 13 bases between the two germline ends. The CDR3 contains 14 residues. The CDR3 bases are TGTGCCAGCTCACCACCTCAGGGGCTGGTGGGCTACACCTTC. It yields the protein CASSPPQGLVGYTF.

In this sample, this clonotype turned up many times. The CDR3 nucleotides read TGTGCCAGCAGCTTATCCTTTACTGGCGCTAGCGGGAACCAAGAGACCCAGTACTTC. It translates to CASSLSFTGASGNQETQYF. J is TRBJ2-5 and V is TRBV7-6; TRBD2 agrees at 9 bases. CDR3 length: 19 residues. Germline values: CDR1 SGHVS, CDR2 FNYEAQ. V lost 2 bases to trimming and J lost 0 bases; unmatched junction nucleotides: 13.

This clonotype was seen more than once but under ten times. The V and J genes are TRBV2 and TRBJ2-5; possibly TRBD1 for D (7 bases). The CDR3 covers 12 residues. The V gene's germline CDR1 is SNHLY and CDR2 FYNNEI. CDR3 nucleotides: TGTGCTTCTGCGACAGGGAGGGAGACCCAGTACTTC. It codes for CASATGRETQYF.

The sample holds a few counts of this clonotype. V usage is TRBV4-2 and J usage is TRBJ2-7; D is possibly TRBD1 (6 bases). Germline CDR1 reads LGHNA; CDR2 reads YNFKEQ. The CDR3 runs to 16 residues. The V gene lost 1 base and the J gene lost 3 bases, with 16 bases spanning the gap. In DNA form, the CDR3 reads TGTGCCAGCAGCCAAGGTGGACAGCGGAGTGGCTACGAGCAGTACTTC. It is translated as CASSQGGQRSGYEQYF.

The V and J genes are TRBV10-3 and TRBJ2-7; maybe TRBD2 (5 bases). Between the trimmed V and J ends, which lost 0 bases and 2 bases, there was a span of 23 bases. This CDR3 has 19 amino acids. From germline, CDR1 is ENHRY and CDR2 SYGVKD. CDR3 sequence reads: CAISESLETNPFLTYEQYF. CDR3 coding DNA: TGTGCCATCAGTGAGTCTCTTGAGACTAACCCGTTTCTAACCTACGAGCAGTACTTC.

This clonotype was detected many times. V usage is TRBV9 and J usage is TRBJ1-2; a weak D match, TRBD1 (5 bases). The V gene's germline CDR1 is SGDLS and CDR2 YYNGEE. The CDR3 length is 15 residues. The V and J ends lost 1 base and 0 bases respectively, with 10 bases between them. This CDR3 reads CASSVLGETNYGYTF. DNA for the CDR3: TGTGCCAGCAGCGTACTAGGGGAGACTAACTATGGCTACACCTTC.